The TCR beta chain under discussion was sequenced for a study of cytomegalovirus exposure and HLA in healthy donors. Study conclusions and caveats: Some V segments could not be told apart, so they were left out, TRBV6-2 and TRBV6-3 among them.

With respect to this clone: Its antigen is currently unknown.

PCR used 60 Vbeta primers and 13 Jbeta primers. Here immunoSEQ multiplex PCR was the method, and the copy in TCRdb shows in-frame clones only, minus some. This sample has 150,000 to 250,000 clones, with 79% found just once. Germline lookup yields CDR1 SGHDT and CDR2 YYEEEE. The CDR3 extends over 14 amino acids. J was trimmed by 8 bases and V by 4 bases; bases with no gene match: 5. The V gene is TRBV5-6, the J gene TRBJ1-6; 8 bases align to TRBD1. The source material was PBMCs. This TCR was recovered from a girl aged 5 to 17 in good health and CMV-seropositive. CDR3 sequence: CASSAGQGDSPLHF. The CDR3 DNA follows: TGTGCCAGCAGCGCCGGACAGGGTGATTCACCCCTCCACTTT.